The 32 T cell receptor beta chains given below trace back to one sample, sequenced in a study of identical twins. Each CDR3 protein gets one entry after TCRdb re-called the 5' RACE reads with MiXCR. The table includes 1.5 million or so distinct CDR3 sequences, about 31% detected once. The sequenced material came from cord blood. Receptor source: a newborn girl in good health.

This clonotype showed up just a few times. The chain joins TRBV6-5 to TRBJ2-3, with D unclear. There are 19 residues in the CDR3. The V end lost 0 bases, the J end lost 4 bases, and 23 bases lay between the germline ends. CDR1 is MNHEY and CDR2 is SVGAGI in the germline V gene. CDR3 region: CASSYSIPGSIMLSDTQYF. In DNA, the CDR3 is TGTGCCAGCAGTTACTCGATTCCTGGTAGTATCATGTTGTCAGATACGCAGTATTTT.

The gene calls are TRBV3-1 and TRBJ1-1, with D possibly matching TRBD1 (6 bases). Per the germline V gene, CDR1 is LGHDT and CDR2 is YNNKEL (reference sequence). The V end lost 4 bases, the J end lost 5 bases, and 20 bases lay between the germline ends. There are 16 residues in the CDR3. The CDR3 sequence: CASSRTGGPGGTEAFF. DNA of the CDR3: TGTGCCAGCAGCCGGACCGGGGGGCCCGGAGGGACTGAAGCTTTCTTT.

This clonotype occurred a few times. V gene TRBV5-1 combines with J gene TRBJ2-7; 7 bases map to TRBD2. The J call may be mistaken, given a closer DNA end match to TRBJ2-5. The V gene's germline CDR1 is SGHRS and CDR2 YFSETQ. This CDR3 has 13 residues. The CDR3 DNA reads TGCGCCAGCAGCATTGCGGGAGACGAGACCCAGTACTTC. Encoded protein: CASSIAGDETQYF.

The sample holds many counts of this clonotype. This chain uses TRBV29-1 with TRBJ2-3; 7 bases match TRBD2. The CDR3 runs to 14 residues. J was trimmed by 1 base and V by 4 bases; bases with no gene match: 5. Per germline, CDR1 SQVTM and CDR2 ANQGSEA. Here the CDR3 reads CSVGASGGTDTQYF. The CDR3 DNA follows: TGCAGCGTTGGGGCTAGCGGAGGCACAGATACGCAGTATTTT.

Notes on this clonotype: Since a much larger clone is just one base distant, this may be a read error. The chain combines TRBV6-6 with TRBJ2-7, with D possibly matching TRBD2 (7 bases). The V gene lost 5 bases and the J gene lost 3 bases, with 20 bases spanning the gap. CDR3 length: 16 residues. The V gene's germline CDR1 is MNHNY and CDR2 SVGAGI (reference sequence). This CDR3 reads CASSQPHREGLYEQYF. DNA of the CDR3: TGTGCCAGCAGTCAACCCCACAGGGAGGGACTCTACGAGCAGTACTTC.

V usage is TRBV7-8 and J usage is TRBJ1-3; D is unresolved. The germline V gene has CDR1 SGHVS and CDR2 FQNEAQ. The germline V and J ends were trimmed by 5 bases and 1 base, with 9 bases remaining between them. The CDR3 covers 14 residues. CDR3 coding DNA: TGTGCCAGCAGCCCCACCATTTCTGGAAACACCATATATTTT. It is translated as CASSPTISGNTIYF.

This clonotype was recorded a few times. The gene calls are TRBV10-3 and TRBJ2-1; TRBD2 is a possible D gene (6 bases). Trimming took off 2 bases at V and 15 bases at J, with 17 bases between the two ends. The CDR3 spans 13 residues. Germline V lookup: CDR1 ENHRY, CDR2 SYGVKD. The DNA for the CDR3 is TGTGCCATCAGTGAGGACGAGGACTGGGACTTGTTCTTC. Translation: CAISEDEDWDLFF.

A few counts support this clonotype. The chain joins TRBV7-9 to TRBJ2-5, with 7 bases identical to TRBD1. The V and J ends lost 4 bases and 1 base, in that order; junction bases with no gene match: 6. Germline V gene lookup returns CDR1 SEHNR and CDR2 FQNEAQ (reference sequence). This CDR3 is 15 amino acids long. The CDR3 DNA follows: TGTGCCAGCAGCTCAATGGGACAGAGCCAAGAGACCCAGTACTTC. Translated, it gives CASSSMGQSQETQYF.

The genes are TRBV2 and TRBJ2-7; D gene unclear. V lost 7 bases to trimming and J lost 2 bases, with 9 bases between them. Germline assignment: CDR1 SNHLY and CDR2 FYNNEI. This CDR3 comprises 12 residues. The CDR3 coding sequence is TGTGCCAGCATTGCGCCTGCCTACGAGCAGTACTTC. Translated: CASIAPAYEQYF.

Here the CDR3 reads CASRTGPNTEAFF. Here the CDR3 DNA reads TGTGCCAGCAGGACAGGGCCGAACACTGAAGCTTTCTTT. V is TRBV6-6 and J is TRBJ1-1, with TRBD1 identical over 7 bases. Germline V lookup: CDR1 MNHNY, CDR2 SVGAGI (reference sequence). The CDR3 is 13 amino acids. V was pared by 6 bases and J by 1 base, with 2 bases of the junction left unmatched.

There are a few counts of this clonotype. The chain joins TRBV9 to TRBJ1-2, with D perhaps TRBD1 (5 bases). The CDR3 loop spans 12 amino acids. The ends were cut back, 6 bases at V and 2 bases at J, with 8 bases in the middle. CDR1 SGDLS and CDR2 YYNGEE come from the germline V gene. The CDR3 is CASKDTNYGYTF. Written as DNA, the CDR3 is TGTGCCAGCAAGGACACAAACTATGGCTACACCTTC.

This clonotype came up many times. The chain uses TRBV5-1 and TRBJ2-1; D unresolved. CDR3 length: 15 amino acids. CDR1 and CDR2 (germline): SGHRS, YFSETQ. V was shortened by 0 bases and J by 2 bases, with 9 bases between the two germline ends. The DNA of the CDR3 is TGCGCCAGCAGCTTGGACTCCTCCGCCTACAATGAGCAGTTCTTC. It specifies CASSLDSSAYNEQFF.

This sequence joins TRBV5-6 and TRBJ1-2; no definite D call. The CDR3 is 10 amino acids. Germline V gene data show CDR1 as SGHDT and CDR2 as YYEEEE. V dropped 7 bases and J dropped 8 bases, with 9 bases sitting between them. CDR3 sequence: CASFTGGYTF. The DNA for the CDR3 is TGTGCCAGCTTTACCGGCGGCTACACCTTC.

As regards this clonotype: The junction shows a germline mismatch at one end, possibly a read error. The chain uses TRBV28 and TRBJ2-7; 7 positions agree with TRBD2. Germline V gene sequence: CDR1 MDHEN, CDR2 SYDVKM. The CDR3 runs 14 residues. The DNA for the CDR3 is TGTGCCAGCAGCGAGCCTAGCGGCTCCCACGAGCAGTACTTC. Translation gives CASSEPSGSHEQYF.

This chain joins TRBV7-2 and TRBJ2-7; D unresolved. The V gene lost 2 bases and the J gene lost 0 bases, with 14 bases spanning the gap. Germline V CDR1 and CDR2: SGHTA, FQGNSA. The CDR3 is 16 amino acids. CDR3 amino acids: CASSLTRHVSSYEQYF. The CDR3 nucleotides read TGTGCCAGCAGCTTAACCCGACACGTTAGCTCCTACGAGCAGTACTTC.

The rearrangement joins TRBV2 to TRBJ2-3, with unresolved D. Trimming removed 2 bases from V and 6 bases from J, with 12 bases in between. This CDR3 comprises 14 residues. Germline-derived CDR1 and CDR2 are SNHLY and FYNNEI. The CDR3 nucleotides are TGTGCCAGCAGTGAACTAGGTCAGTTGGATACGCAGTATTTT. It codes for CASSELGQLDTQYF. The whole variable domain, remainder taken from reference TRBV2 and TRBJ2-3, is EPEVTQTPSHQVTQMGQEVILRCVPISNHLYFYWYRQILGQKVEFLVSFYNNEISEKSEIFDDQFSVERPDGSNFTLKIRSTKLEDSAMYFCASSELGQLDTQYFGPGTRLTVL.

A word on this clonotype: An end of the junction does not agree with germline; a read error may underlie this. The rearrangement joins TRBV20-1 to TRBJ1-2; no definite D call. Germline lookup yields CDR1 DFQATT and CDR2 SNEGSKA (reference sequence). The CDR3 consists of 13 residues. CDR3 sequence (DNA): TGCAGTGATAGAGGGAGGGAGGACTATGGCTACACCTTC. Translating it yields CSDRGREDYGYTF.

This clonotype was detected only a few times. The chain combines TRBV28 with TRBJ1-2; D gene ambiguous. CDR1 is MDHEN, CDR2 SYDVKM, per germline. V dropped 2 bases and J dropped 4 bases, with 11 bases sitting between them. The length of the CDR3 is 14 residues. The CDR3 loop reads CASSLVPEIYGYTF. For the CDR3, the DNA is TGTGCCAGCAGTTTAGTGCCAGAGATCTATGGCTACACCTTC.

This clonotype was seen a few times. The chain is built from TRBV27 and TRBJ2-1; weak D call: TRBD1 (6 bases). With 6 bases removed from V and 1 base from J, the gap between germline ends came to 13 bases. Germline-derived CDR1 and CDR2 are MNHEY and SMNVEV (reference sequence). The CDR3 runs 15 residues. The CDR3 DNA is TGTGCCAGCAGCAACAGGGTTGGTTCCTACAATGAGCAGTTCTTC. Its translation: CASSNRVGSYNEQFF.

The gene calls are TRBV12-5 and TRBJ2-4; TRBD2 is a possible D gene (7 bases). V lost 3 bases to trimming and J lost 0 bases, with 12 bases between them. The CDR3 spans 16 residues. Germline V gene lookup returns CDR1 LGHNT and CDR2 FRNRAP. The CDR3 loop reads CASGFRGGLAKNIQYF. The CDR3 DNA follows: TGTGCTAGTGGTTTTCGCGGGGGCCTAGCCAAAAACATTCAGTACTTC.

This clonotype was picked up a small number of times. V usage is TRBV4-1 and J usage is TRBJ2-1, with D maybe TRBD2 (5 bases). Trimming removed 4 bases at V and 6 bases at J, with 16 bases between. This CDR3 contains 15 residues. Germline V gene lookup returns CDR1 MGHRA and CDR2 YSYEKL. The CDR3 region is CASSLEAVSGNEQFF. The CDR3 DNA sequence: TGCGCCAGCAGCCTAGAAGCGGTCTCCGGCAATGAGCAGTTCTTC.

In its sample, this clonotype was seen a few times. J is TRBJ2-1 and V is TRBV7-9; the match to TRBD2 covers 14 bases. The CDR3 runs to 16 residues. CDR1 and CDR2 (germline): SEHNR, FQNEAQ (reference sequence). After removal of 2 bases from V and 7 bases from J, the junction contained 4 bases not matched to a gene. For the CDR3, the DNA is TGTGCCAGCAGCTTAACCCGGACTAGCGGGGGGAATGAGCAGTTCTTC. Protein sequence: CASSLTRTSGGNEQFF.

This clonotype has more than one count but fewer than ten. The rearrangement joins TRBV4-2 to TRBJ2-3, with D unclear. With 0 bases removed from V and 4 bases from J, the gap between germline ends came to 5 bases. The CDR3 has 13 residues. Germline CDR1 and CDR2: LGHNA and YNFKEQ. CDR3 nucleotide sequence: TGTGCCAGCAGCCAAGATGTGGCAGATACGCAGTATTTT. Protein product: CASSQDVADTQYF.

The CDR3, as DNA: TGTGCCAGTAGTATGACAGGGCCCAATGAGCAGTTCTTC. This codes for CASSMTGPNEQFF. This chain joins TRBV19 and TRBJ2-1, with 7 bases matching TRBD1. Germline V gene lookup returns CDR1 LNHDA and CDR2 SQIVND (reference sequence). The CDR3 covers 13 residues. V shed 3 bases, J shed 6 bases, and the junction held 2 bases outside the gene matches.

The chain recombines TRBV6-4 with TRBJ2-3; no clear D. CDR3 length: 14 amino acids. V was trimmed by 5 bases and J by 2 bases, leaving 11 bases between them. Germline V lookup: CDR1 MRHNA, CDR2 SNTAGT. The CDR3 region has the DNA TGTGCCAGCAGTCCCAATCGCCACACAGATACGCAGTATTTT. Protein product: CASSPNRHTDTQYF.

The chain uses TRBV18 and TRBJ1-1; D is unclear. Trimming cost V 2 bases and J 10 bases, with 8 bases left between them. Germline V gene data show CDR1 as KGHSH and CDR2 as LQKENI. The CDR3 runs 11 residues. The DNA for the CDR3 is TGTGCCAGCTCACCAGTAAACTCAGCTTTCTTT. It is translated as CASSPVNSAFF. Full variable domain (remainder filled in from reference TRBV18 and TRBJ1-1): NAGVMQNPRHLVRRRGQEARLRCSPMKGHSHVYWYRQLPEEGLKFMVYLQKENIIDESGMPKERFSAEFPKEGPSILRIQQVVRGDSAAYFCASSPVNSAFFGQGTRLTVV.

The rearrangement joins TRBV28 to TRBJ1-1; D is possibly TRBD1 (5 bases). The V and J ends lost 6 bases and 5 bases respectively, with 13 bases between them. The CDR3 length is 13 residues. CDR1 and CDR2 from the germline V gene are MDHEN and SYDVKM. The DNA of the CDR3 is TGTGCCAGCAGCCTCCCACGGGGGACTGAAGCTTTCTTT. This encodes CASSLPRGTEAFF.

This clonotype was recorded a few times. The CDR3 DNA follows: TGTGCCAGCAGCCAAGCACCGGGACTAGCTGCCACAGATACGCAGTATTTT. It translates to CASSQAPGLAATDTQYF. The chain links TRBV3-1 to TRBJ2-3, with 9 bases aligning to TRBD2. The CDR3 sequence is 17 residues long. V lost 1 base and J lost 2; bases outside the gene matches: 7. Per the germline V gene, CDR1 is LGHDT and CDR2 is YNNKEL (reference sequence).

In this sample, this clonotype turned up many times. V and J are TRBV2 and TRBJ2-7, with D unresolved. Germline CDR1 SNHLY, CDR2 FYNNEI. The CDR3 runs 11 residues. Between the trimmed V and J ends, which lost 4 bases and 2 bases, there was a span of 3 bases. CDR3: CASSGPYEQYF. Here the CDR3 DNA reads TGTGCCAGCAGTGGACCCTACGAGCAGTACTTC.

This clonotype was counted a few times. The chain joins TRBV7-2 to TRBJ1-1; a possible D gene is TRBD1 (6 bases). CDR1 is SGHTA, CDR2 FQGNSA, per germline. The CDR3 sequence is 13 residues long. Trimming shortened V by 2 bases and J by 7 bases, and 11 bases separated the two germline ends. The CDR3 nucleotides are TGTGCCAGCAGCTTATCGGCAGGGGTTGAAGCTTTCTTT. It codes for CASSLSAGVEAFF.

In this sample, this clonotype turned up a few times. This chain joins TRBV4-1 and TRBJ2-1, with D perhaps matching TRBD1 or TRBD2 (6 bases each). The ends were cut back, 4 bases at V and 0 bases at J, with 19 bases in the middle. The CDR3 is 18 amino acids. CDR1 is MGHRA and CDR2 is YSYEKL in the germline V gene. For the CDR3, the DNA is TGCGCCAGCAGCCCAATTCGGGGGCCCGCGAGCTCCTACAATGAGCAGTTCTTC. It is translated as CASSPIRGPASSYNEQFF.

In this sample, this clonotype turned up a few times. The rearrangement links TRBV18 to TRBJ1-5; 10 positions match TRBD1. The CDR3 has 19 amino acids. The germline V gene encodes CDR1 KGHSH and CDR2 LQKENI. With V trimmed by 2 bases and J by 4 bases, 14 bases remained unmatched. In DNA, the CDR3 is TGTGCCAGCTCACCAGACAGGGGGCTAATCGGGGGGACTAATCAGCCCCAGCATTTT. It codes for CASSPDRGLIGGTNQPQHF.